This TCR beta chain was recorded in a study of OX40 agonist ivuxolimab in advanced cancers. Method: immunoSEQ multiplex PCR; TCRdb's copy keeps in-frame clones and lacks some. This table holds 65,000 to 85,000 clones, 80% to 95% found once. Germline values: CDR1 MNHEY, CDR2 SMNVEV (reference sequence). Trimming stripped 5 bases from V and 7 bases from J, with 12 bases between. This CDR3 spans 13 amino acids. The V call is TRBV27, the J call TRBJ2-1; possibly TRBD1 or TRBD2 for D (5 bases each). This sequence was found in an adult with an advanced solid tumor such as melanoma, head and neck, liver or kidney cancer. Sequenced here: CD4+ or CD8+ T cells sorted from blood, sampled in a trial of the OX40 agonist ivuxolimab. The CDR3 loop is CASSNRGYNEQFF. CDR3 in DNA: TGTGCCAGCAGTAACCGGGGCTATAATGAGCAGTTCTTC.